The entry below gives a single T cell receptor (beta chain) sequence along with its context. Its target antigen remains unknown. No base quality information exists; no much larger clone differs at one position. In Seattle, one collaborating source enrolled patients while the infection was active and tracked those patients longitudinally over the course of disease. The collaborating institutions used their own protocols to collect whole blood in K2EDTA tubes. For TCRbeta analysis, collaborators shipped samples in one of three forms: frozen whole blood, isolated PBMCs, or DNA extracted from either of those sample types. TCRbeta CDR3 regions were amplified from genomic DNA by means of the immunoSEQ Assay, a bias-controlled multiplex PCR. The original pipeline was this. Nucleated cell counts per sample were estimated from amplification of reference gene primers within the assay. Sequence reads were collapsed and filtered to measure the absolute abundance of every unique TCRbeta CDR3 rearrangement. For each sample, productive Simpson clonality was calculated as the square root of Simpson's diversity index across productive rearrangements. TCRdb took over this immuneACCESS table, retaining in-frame rearrangements with V and J assigned. Such tables are incomplete; in checked studies, under half of the missing clones stem from an unresolved V gene, and the remainder is unexplained. V and J calls and clone size are as listed in that table; D and trimming were resolved from the DNA. This sample lists just under 350,000 clones; around 87% were detected once. The biggest ten clones account for roughly 6% of the sample.

This record comes from a study of blood T cell repertoires in COVID-19 (dated by TCRdb to about 2020). Concerning the study at large: Samples from collaborators originated in the United States, Italy and Spain and spanned both the acute and convalescent phases of COVID-19. The prospective study material was composed of cDNA or gDNA derived from T cells, B-cell-depleted T cells, or PBMCs. Subjects who had been exposed to COVID-19, were actively infected with it, or had recovered from it provided the deeply sampled blood TCRbeta repertoires that made up the dataset. The repertoires were released in a freely available public database intended as a resource for research on the immune response to SARS-CoV-2. Samples came from the ongoing ImmuneRACE study (first 160 participants) plus 1,254 subjects from 6 global collaborators. Sample metadata almost always included a de-identified subject ID, COVID-19 status, age in years and sex. HLA class I and class II types, where available, came from metadata supplied by the sample provider rather than from assay-based typing. The investigation overall reported the following: Clinical and demographic metadata were provided uncurated, with the amount varying by source and participant.

This TCR came from a woman aged 50 to 65 with COVID-19, enrolled during active disease. Sequenced input: peripheral blood.

The CDR3 protein: CASSQKGGSGNTIYF. The nucleotide sequence is given as TGTGCCAGCAGCCAAAAAGGGGGTTCTGGAAACACCATATATTTT. This chain joins TRBV3-1 (or the pseudogene TRBV3-2) to TRBJ1-3; the D gene is possibly TRBD1, with 6 bases matching. Based on the germline V gene (reference sequence), the CDR1 and CDR2 sequences are LGHDT and YNNKEL. The germline ends are 9 bases apart after V is trimmed by 2 bases and J by 1 base. The CDR3 holds 15 amino acids from the cysteine to the phenylalanine. Of all the DNA, just the CDR3 is kept, 45 bases in frame from base 1.